What follows are 9 T cell receptor beta chains derived from one specimen sequenced in a study of PD-1 blockade in classical Hodgkin lymphoma. Indicated time point: cycle 4 day 1 (C4D1), after 6 weeks of nivolumab. Autologous stem cell transplantation was followed by relapse in every patient, and brentuximab vedotin exposure varied. Method: immunoSEQ multiplex PCR; TCRdb's copy keeps in-frame clones and lacks some. The sample lists 90,000 to 110,000 clones, roughly 89% occurring once. Sequencing used peripheral blood mononuclear cells (PBMCs), obtained before the fourth cycle of nivolumab. Receptor source: a human donor with classical Hodgkin lymphoma.

The chain couples TRBV4-1 to TRBJ2-2, with D unclear. Germline lookup yields CDR1 MGHRA and CDR2 YSYEKL. Deletions cut 0 bases from V and 5 bases from J, with 16 bases between. The CDR3 sequence is 17 residues long. This chain's CDR3 is CASSQEIPGLRTGELFF. The CDR3 region has the DNA TGCGCCAGCAGCCAAGAAATACCTGGGCTTCGAACCGGGGAGCTGTTTTTT.

The chain's CDR3 is CASSYGGHRAGELFF. DNA of the CDR3: TGTGCCAGCAGTTACGGGGGTCATCGAGCCGGGGAGCTGTTTTTT. The chain is built from TRBV6-5 and TRBJ2-2, with D possibly called TRBD1 or TRBD2 (5 bases each). The CDR3 covers 15 residues. Trimming took 2 bases from V and 6 from J, leaving 13 bases between them. CDR1 and CDR2 from the germline V gene are MNHEY and SVGAGI.

The chain combines TRBV2 with TRBJ1-5; D is perhaps TRBD1 (5 bases). V was trimmed by 5 bases and J by 0 bases, leaving 14 bases between them. This CDR3 region has 16 residues. Germline CDR1 and CDR2: SNHLY and FYNNEI. The CDR3 reads CASSTSLTVSNQPQHF. The CDR3 DNA follows: TGTGCCAGCAGTACCAGCTTGACAGTTAGCAATCAGCCCCAGCATTTT.

The chain joins TRBV27 to TRBJ2-5; 9 bases match TRBD2. Germline V gene lookup returns CDR1 MNHEY and CDR2 SMNVEV (reference sequence). The CDR3 loop spans 15 amino acids. The V and J ends lost 4 bases and 4 bases, in that order; junction bases with no gene match: 7. DNA of the CDR3: TGTGCCAGCAGTTCCCCCTTAGCGGGAGCAGAGACCCAGTACTTC. Protein: CASSSPLAGAETQYF.

The V call is TRBV19, the J call TRBJ1-4; D unclear. Germline values: CDR1 LNHDA, CDR2 SQIVND (reference sequence). The CDR3 runs to 13 residues. V was trimmed by 5 bases and J by 8 bases, leaving 12 bases between them. CDR3 sequence: CASSAPLGEKLFF. The CDR3 DNA sequence: TGTGCCAGTAGTGCCCCTCTAGGGGAAAAACTGTTTTTT.

V gene TRBV25-1 combines with J gene TRBJ2-1; TRBD2 matches at 11 bases. Germline V gene lookup returns CDR1 MGHDK and CDR2 SYGVNS. Trimming removed 5 bases from V and 3 bases from J; junction bases left unmatched: 6. The CDR3 is made up of 16 amino acids. The CDR3 loop is CASSPTSGEHYNEQFF. In DNA, the CDR3 is TGTGCCAGCAGTCCGACTAGCGGGGAGCACTACAATGAGCAGTTCTTC.

This rearrangement joins TRBV7-2 to TRBJ2-7; D gene unclear. Germline CDR1 reads SGHTA; CDR2 reads FQGNSA. The CDR3 has 13 amino acids. V lost 1 base, J lost 3 bases, and 7 bases lay in between. The CDR3 nucleotides are TGTGCCAGCAGCTTAGGCCGGATCTACGAGCAGTACTTC. Its translation is CASSLGRIYEQYF.

This clone came up a few times. The chain is built from TRBV28 and TRBJ1-3; the D is unclear. V lost 3 bases and J lost 3, with 3 bases in between. The germline gives CDR1 MDHEN, CDR2 SYDVKM. This CDR3 comprises 12 residues. The CDR3 sequence: CASSFYGNTIYF. In nucleotides, the CDR3 is TGTGCCAGCAGTTTTTATGGAAACACCATATATTTT.

This clone showed up just once. The J gene is TRBJ2-7, the V gene TRBV13; tentatively, D is TRBD1 (6 bases). This CDR3 contains 14 residues. CDR1 and CDR2 (germline): PRHDT, FYEKMQ (reference sequence). The ends were cut back, 2 bases at V and 4 bases at J, with 12 bases in the middle. CDR3 amino acids: CASSLQGSTYEQYF. CDR3 sequence (DNA): TGTGCCAGCAGCTTACAGGGGTCTACTTACGAGCAGTACTTC.